Below are 10 T cell receptor beta chains sequenced from a single sample in a study of blood T cell repertoires in COVID-19 (dated by TCRdb to about 2020). Library creation used the immunoSEQ multiplex PCR assay. In its TCRdb copy, this immuneACCESS table keeps in-frame sequences only and misses some clones. Where compared with another copy, unresolved V genes explain less than half of these, and the others have no known cause. The sample records 300,000 to 500,000 clones, approximately 87% of which are singletons. The biggest ten clones account for roughly 0.97% of the sample. The sequenced sample was PBMCs or T cells enriched from blood (not recorded which). The receptors here all came from a young woman with acute COVID-19.

The chain uses TRBV10-2 and TRBJ2-7, with D possibly TRBD2 on 7 matching bases. CDR3 length: 13 residues. Looked up from germline, CDR1 is WSHSY and CDR2 is SAAADI. The V and J ends lost 7 bases and 4 bases respectively, with 14 bases between them. CDR3 sequence: CASTWGRGYEQYF. CDR3 sequence (DNA): TGCGCCAGCACTTGGGGGAGGGGGTACGAGCAGTACTTC.

The chain joins TRBV11-3 to TRBJ2-1, with 7 bases matching TRBD2. V shed 1 base, J shed 4 bases, and the junction held 4 bases outside the gene matches. Per germline, CDR1 SGHNT and CDR2 YENEEA. The CDR3 length is 15 residues. DNA for the CDR3: TGTGCCAGCAGCTTAGTAGCGGGCAAGTACAATGAGCAGTTCTTC. This encodes CASSLVAGKYNEQFF.

The rearrangement links TRBV6-5 to TRBJ1-2; D gene uncertain. Germline CDR1 MNHEY, CDR2 SVGAGI. This CDR3 spans 12 amino acids. The ends were cut back, 6 bases at V and 6 bases at J, with 11 bases in the middle. CDR3 sequence: CASRRGGNGYTF. For the CDR3, the DNA is TGTGCCAGCAGGCGAGGAGGGAATGGCTACACCTTC.

This chain uses TRBV2 with TRBJ1-2; TRBD1 matches at 8 bases. V lost 7 bases, J lost 2 bases, and 6 bases stayed unmatched. This CDR3 is 14 amino acids long. The germline gives CDR1 SNHLY, CDR2 FYNNEI. The CDR3 DNA sequence: TGTGCCAGCACCCGGACAGGGAAGAACTATGGCTACACCTTC. Translating gives CASTRTGKNYGYTF. Using reference TRBV2 and TRBJ1-2 for the parts outside the CDR3, the full variable domain is EPEVTQTPSHQVTQMGQEVILRCVPISNHLYFYWYRQILGQKVEFLVSFYNNEISEKSEIFDDQFSVERPDGSNFTLKIRSTKLEDSAMYFCASTRTGKNYGYTFGSGTRLTVV.

V usage is TRBV24-1 and J usage is TRBJ1-1, with 8 bases that match TRBD1. V lost 4 bases and J lost 6; bases outside the gene matches: 3. The CDR3 is 13 residues long. Germline values: CDR1 KGHDR, CDR2 SFDVKD. CDR3 sequence: CATSDQQGAEAFF. The CDR3, as DNA: TGTGCCACCAGTGACCAACAGGGGGCTGAAGCTTTCTTT.

This clone was seen only a few times. The rearrangement links TRBV24-1 to TRBJ2-5; possible D gene TRBD1, 5 bases. CDR1 KGHDR and CDR2 SFDVKD come from the germline V gene. Trimming took 1 base from V and 4 from J, leaving 15 bases between them. This CDR3 has 16 residues. CDR3 coding DNA: TGTGCCACCAGTGATTTAGCGCCAGGGATGGGAGAGACCCAGTACTTC. It yields the protein CATSDLAPGMGETQYF.

The chain links TRBV28 to TRBJ2-7; D is possibly TRBD1 (6 bases). Deletions cut 10 bases from V and 3 bases from J, with 16 bases between. Per the germline V gene, CDR1 is MDHEN and CDR2 is SYDVKM. The CDR3 extends over 13 amino acids. The CDR3 coding sequence is TGTGCCATCCGTCGCGCAGGGGTCTACGAGCAGTACTTC. Its protein is CAIRRAGVYEQYF.

The chain couples TRBV24-1 to TRBJ2-3; 7 positions match TRBD1. J was trimmed by 4 bases and V by 4 bases; bases with no gene match: 4. The length of the CDR3 is 14 residues. Per germline, CDR1 KGHDR and CDR2 SFDVKD. For the CDR3, the DNA is TGTGCCACCAGTGACCGCGACAGGGCAGATACGCAGTATTTT. It translates to CATSDRDRADTQYF.

This chain links TRBV7-2 with TRBJ2-7; 9 positions match TRBD2. CDR3 length: 15 amino acids. From germline, CDR1 is SGHTA and CDR2 FQGNSA. J gave up 4 bases and V 2 bases, and 6 bases lay outside the gene matches. CDR3 region: CASSLLTSGEYEQYF. DNA of the CDR3: TGTGCCAGCAGCTTATTGACTAGCGGCGAATACGAGCAGTACTTC.

The chain couples TRBV24-1 to TRBJ2-3, with 11 bases lining up with TRBD2. This CDR3 comprises 17 residues. Per germline, CDR1 KGHDR and CDR2 SFDVKD. V gave up 4 bases and J gave up 1 base; unmatched junction bases: 6. The CDR3 region has the DNA TGTGCCACCAGTGACCAACTAGCGGGAGTTCGCACAGATACGCAGTATTTT. This encodes CATSDQLAGVRTDTQYF.